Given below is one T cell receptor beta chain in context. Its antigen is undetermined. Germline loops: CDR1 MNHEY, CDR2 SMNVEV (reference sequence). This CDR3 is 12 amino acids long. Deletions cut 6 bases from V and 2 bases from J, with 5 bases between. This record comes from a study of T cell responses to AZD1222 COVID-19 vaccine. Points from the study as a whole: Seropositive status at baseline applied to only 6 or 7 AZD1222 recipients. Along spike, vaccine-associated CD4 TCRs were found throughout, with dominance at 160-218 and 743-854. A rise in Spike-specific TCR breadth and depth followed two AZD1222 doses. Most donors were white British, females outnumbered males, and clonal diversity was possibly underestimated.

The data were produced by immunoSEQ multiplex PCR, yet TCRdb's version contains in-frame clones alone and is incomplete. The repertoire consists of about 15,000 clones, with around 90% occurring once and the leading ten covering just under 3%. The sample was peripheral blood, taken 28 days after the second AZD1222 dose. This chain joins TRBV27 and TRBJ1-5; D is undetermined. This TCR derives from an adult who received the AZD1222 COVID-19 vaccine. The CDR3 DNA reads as TGTGCCAGCAGCCATCGCAATCAGCCCCAGCATTTT. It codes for CASSHRNQPQHF.